The present TCR beta chain was sequenced within a study of blood T cell repertoires in COVID-19. Study in general: Donors in the United States, Italy and Spain gave samples during acute or convalescent COVID-19. Sources were T cells, B-cell-depleted T cells, or PBMCs; the material itself was cDNA or gDNA.

Per the original methods: Researchers report that nucleated cell counts were estimated from reference gene primer amplification. Sequencing was performed with immunoSEQ multiplex PCR; in TCRdb, only in-frame clones are kept and a portion is missing. That table furnishes V, J and clone size, whereas the DNA furnished D and trimming. The table shows about 150,000 clones, with about four fifths occurring only once. From germline, CDR1 is LGHDT and CDR2 YNNKEL (reference sequence). This CDR3 comprises 14 residues. Unmatched junction bases numbered 8, after V lost 6 bases and J lost 4 bases. The rearrangement uses TRBV3-1 (or the pseudogene TRBV3-2) and TRBJ1-2; 7 bases fit TRBD1. Material: peripheral blood. The sequence came from a woman aged 80 or over with acute or convalescent COVID-19. The CDR3 is CASSLRGQSYGYTF. The CDR3 coding sequence is TGTGCCAGCAGTCTTAGGGGGCAAAGCTATGGCTACACCTTC.